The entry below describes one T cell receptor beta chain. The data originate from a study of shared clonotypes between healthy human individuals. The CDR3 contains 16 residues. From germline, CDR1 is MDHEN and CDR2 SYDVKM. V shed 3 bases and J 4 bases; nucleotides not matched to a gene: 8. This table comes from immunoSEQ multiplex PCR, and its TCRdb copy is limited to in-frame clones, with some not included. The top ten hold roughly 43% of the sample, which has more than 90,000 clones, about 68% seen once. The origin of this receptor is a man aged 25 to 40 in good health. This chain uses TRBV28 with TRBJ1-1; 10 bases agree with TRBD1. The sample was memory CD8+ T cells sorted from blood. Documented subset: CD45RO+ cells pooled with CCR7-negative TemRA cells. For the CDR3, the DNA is TGTGCCAGCAGTTTGGGGACAGGGGAATTGGGCACTGAAGCTTTCTTT. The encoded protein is CASSLGTGELGTEAFF.